These 12 T cell receptor beta chains were sequenced from one sample in a study of T cell responses to AZD1222 COVID-19 vaccine. Assay used: immunoSEQ multiplex PCR; TCRdb lists only in-frame clones, some missing. The sample yields some 110,000 clones, about 86% seen once. This specimen was peripheral blood, taken 28 days after the second AZD1222 dose. These receptors were taken from an adult who received the AZD1222 COVID-19 vaccine.

By sample fraction, this clone is medium-sized. This chain connects TRBV28 to TRBJ2-7; 8 bases agree with TRBD2. Germline CDR1 MDHEN, CDR2 SYDVKM. Germline trimming cut 7 bases from V and 9 bases from J; bases unmatched to any gene: 17. This CDR3 comprises 15 residues. CDR3: CASTPLAGTISGQYF. In DNA, the CDR3 is TGTGCCAGCACCCCCCTAGCGGGCACTATAAGCGGGCAGTACTTC.

The V gene is TRBV6-2 or TRBV6-3, the J gene TRBJ2-7; 12 nucleotides align to TRBD1. This CDR3 is built from 16 residues. Looked up from germline, CDR1 is MNHEY and CDR2 is SVGEGT. V lost 5 bases and J lost 2; bases outside the gene matches: 7. CDR3 bases: TGTGCCAGCAGTCCCCACCGGGACAGGGGGCCCTACGAGCAGTACTTC. It translates to CASSPHRDRGPYEQYF.

This chain uses TRBV6-5 with TRBJ1-1, with a weak D call TRBD1 (5 bases). CDR3 length: 13 amino acids. V was pared by 2 bases and J by 7 bases, with 11 bases between. CDR1 and CDR2 (germline): MNHEY, SVGAGI. The CDR3 sequence is CASSYARGHEAFF. CDR3 DNA: TGTGCCAGCAGTTACGCCCGGGGCCATGAAGCTTTCTTT.

The chain recombines TRBV2 with TRBJ2-1, with 10 positions matching TRBD2. Germline-derived CDR1 and CDR2 are SNHLY and FYNNEI. The CDR3 spans 15 residues. Trimming at V came to 6 bases and at J to 9 bases, leaving 11 bases not matched to a gene. CDR3 DNA: TGTGCCAGCAGCGAACAGCGGGAGGGCCTGTTTGAGCAGTTCTTC. Residues: CASSEQREGLFEQFF. Supplemented by reference TRBV2 and TRBJ2-1, the full variable domain reads EPEVTQTPSHQVTQMGQEVILRCVPISNHLYFYWYRQILGQKVEFLVSFYNNEISEKSEIFDDQFSVERPDGSNFTLKIRSTKLEDSAMYFCASSEQREGLFEQFFGPGTRLTVL.

The V gene is TRBV29-1, the J gene TRBJ2-5; D remains ambiguous. The CDR3 totals 12 residues. Trimming pared 5 bases from V and 0 bases from J, leaving 7 bases between. Looked up from germline, CDR1 is SQVTM and CDR2 is ANQGSEA. CDR3 amino acids: CSVSQNQETQYF. As DNA, the CDR3 is TGCAGCGTTAGCCAAAACCAAGAGACCCAGTACTTC.

The chain combines TRBV20-1 with TRBJ1-2; D is undetermined. Germline V CDR1 and CDR2: DFQATT, SNEGSKA (reference sequence). This CDR3 contains 11 residues. The ends were cut back, 0 bases at V and 7 bases at J, with 6 bases in the middle. The CDR3 loop is CSARDLLGYTF. CDR3 nucleotides: TGCAGTGCTAGAGACCTTCTTGGCTACACCTTC.

The chain links TRBV7-8 to TRBJ1-1; D is unresolved. The CDR3 loop spans 14 amino acids. CDR1 is SGHVS and CDR2 is FQNEAQ in the germline V gene. V was pared by 4 bases and J by 3 bases, with 12 bases between. CDR3 amino acids: CASSSTEQYTEAFF. The CDR3, as DNA: TGTGCCAGCAGCTCCACTGAACAGTACACTGAAGCTTTCTTT.

CDR3 sequence (DNA): TGTGCCAGCATGACACGCTCCCCTCTCCAGGATACGCAGTATTTT. As protein: CASMTRSPLQDTQYF. The rearrangement joins TRBV2 to TRBJ2-3; D not certain. In germline, CDR1 is SNHLY, CDR2 FYNNEI. CDR3 size: 15 residues. Trimming left V 7 bases short and J 6 bases short, with 20 bases between.

The chain uses TRBV24-1 and TRBJ1-5, with a possible D match to TRBD1 (5 bases). From germline, CDR1 is KGHDR and CDR2 SFDVKD. The V end lost 7 bases, the J end lost 6 bases, and 18 bases lay between the germline ends. This CDR3 has 15 amino acids. CDR3 sequence: CATRPVQGIFQPQHF. In DNA, the CDR3 is TGTGCCACCAGGCCTGTCCAGGGAATCTTTCAGCCCCAGCATTTT.

V usage is TRBV5-4 and J usage is TRBJ2-4, with 7 nucleotides matching TRBD2. Trimming took 0 bases from V and 4 from J; bases not matched to a gene: 4. CDR3 length: 15 residues. CDR1 and CDR2 (germline): SGHNT, YYREEE (reference sequence). The DNA for the CDR3 is TGTGCCAGCAGCTTGGACAGCGGGGTGAAAAACATTCAGTACTTC. Translating gives CASSLDSGVKNIQYF.

This chain links TRBV27 with TRBJ1-6; unclear D gene. The CDR3 runs to 16 residues. With 4 bases removed from V and 0 bases from J, the gap between germline ends came to 10 bases. Germline V gives CDR1 MNHEY, CDR2 SMNVEV (reference sequence). Here the CDR3 DNA reads TGTGCCAGCAGTTCGGTCCCGGGCTCCTATAATTCACCCCTCCACTTT. It codes for CASSSVPGSYNSPLHF.

The chain has TRBV5-6 and TRBJ1-1; 9 bases match TRBD1. The germline V gene has CDR1 SGHDT and CDR2 YYEEEE. V shed 0 bases and J 4 bases; nucleotides not matched to a gene: 4. The CDR3 consists of 15 residues. CDR3 protein: CASSLVDRGITEAFF. In nucleotides, the CDR3 is TGTGCCAGCAGCTTGGTAGACAGGGGGATCACTGAAGCTTTCTTT. Complete variable domain (other parts from reference TRBV5-6 and TRBJ1-1): DAGVTQSPTHLIKTRGQQVTLRCSPKSGHDTVSWYQQALGQGPQFIFQYYEEEERQRGNFPDRFSGHQFPNYSSELNVNALLLGDSALYLCASSLVDRGITEAFFGQGTRLTVV.